This T cell receptor (beta chain) was documented in a study of Graves' ophthalmopathy and Graves' hyperthyroidism. The length of the CDR3 is 12 residues. Trimming left V 4 bases short and J 6 bases short, with 9 bases between. Germline lookup yields CDR1 SGDLS and CDR2 YYNGEE. About this clonotype itself: What it binds is unknown.

Uncontrolled infections, pregnancy, lactation or other autoimmune diseases led to patient exclusion. Amplification of the TCR beta CDR3 regions used RNA transcripts (as template). HTBI-primed first-round RT-PCR preceded second-round multiplex PCR. MiXCR, applied by TCRdb to the multiplex PCR reads, yields one record per CDR3 protein. The sample lists some 1.1 million distinct CDR3 sequences; about 40% were seen once. Notes on the study in general: Most thyroid-expanded clonotypes exceeding 0.001 frequency were also found in blood.

The TCR sequence derives from an adult man with Graves' hyperthyroidism. This rearrangement joins TRBV9 to TRBJ2-3; no clear D. Sequencing was performed on peripheral blood or thyroid tissue (not recorded which). The CDR3 spells CASSPNGDTQYF. The CDR3 DNA sequence: TGTGCCAGCAGCCCCAACGGGGATACGCAGTATTTT.